Ten or more counts support the clone carrying this T cell receptor (beta chain). Antigen unknown. The sample comes from a study of CD8 T cells in ankylosing spondylitis. Points from the study as a whole: A subset of motif variants has previously been described in the synovial fluid and blood of reactive arthritis. The authors reported significant enrichment of disease-linked clones in matched ankylosing spondylitis synovial fluid.

Trimming took off 0 bases at V and 1 base at J, with 21 bases between the two ends. Germline CDR1 reads SQVTM; CDR2 reads ANQGSEA. The CDR3 covers 18 residues. As the method for making TCR beta libraries, quantitative 5'-RACE with molecular barcodes was used. A single record per CDR3 protein comes from TCRdb applying MiXCR to the 5' RACE reads. The data contain some 240,000 distinct CDR3 sequences, approximately 9% of them singletons. J is TRBJ1-1 and V is TRBV29-1; a possible D gene is TRBD1 (6 bases). This sequence was found in a male donor with ankylosing spondylitis or in good health (not recorded which). Specimen: blood, either unsorted or a sorted T cell fraction (not recorded which). For the CDR3, the DNA is TGCAGCGTTGAAGATATTAGTTCAGGGGCAGTCGAGAACACTGAAGCTTTCTTT. Protein sequence: CSVEDISSGAVENTEAFF.